One sample yielded the 21 T cell receptor beta chains listed below, sequenced in a study of blood T cell repertoires in COVID-19. Here immunoSEQ multiplex PCR was the method, and the copy in TCRdb shows in-frame clones only, minus some. The sample consists of tens of thousands of clones, 74% of them appearing once. Source material: peripheral blood. The receptors derive from a woman aged 80 or over with acute or convalescent COVID-19.

The chain couples TRBV29-1 to TRBJ2-1; tentatively, D is TRBD2 (5 bases). V lost 6 bases to trimming and J lost 0 bases, with 12 bases between them. The germline gives CDR1 SQVTM, CDR2 ANQGSEA. The CDR3 is 14 amino acids. Written as DNA, the CDR3 is TGCAGCGTGGGAGTTTTCCCCTCCTACAATGAGCAGTTCTTC. It encodes CSVGVFPSYNEQFF.

The chain has TRBV7-2 and TRBJ1-6; no reliable D call. This CDR3 comprises 15 residues. Germline values: CDR1 SGHTA, CDR2 FQGNSA. Trimming removed 0 bases from V and 9 bases from J, with 12 bases in between. The CDR3 nucleotides read TGTGCCAGCAGCTTAGCGCTCCCAGAGGCTTCACCCCTCCACTTT. Encoded protein: CASSLALPEASPLHF.

The chain links TRBV4-2 to TRBJ1-1; possible D gene TRBD1, 5 bases. Germline CDR1 is LGHNA and CDR2 is YNFKEQ. Trimming shortened V by 9 bases and J by 7 bases, and 15 bases separated the two germline ends. The CDR3 spans 12 residues. DNA of the CDR3: TGTGCCAGTAAAGGGGCAAGTGATGAAGCTTTCTTT. Its protein product is CASKGASDEAFF.

The chain carries TRBV5-4 and TRBJ2-2; D uncertain. V was cut by 0 bases and J by 1 base, with 7 bases left in between. The CDR3 loop spans 15 amino acids. CDR1 and CDR2 (germline): SGHNT, YYREEE (reference sequence). CDR3 DNA sequence: TGTGCCAGCAGCTTGGGTTTCTTGAACACCGGGGAGCTGTTTTTT. Protein product: CASSLGFLNTGELFF.

The rearrangement uses TRBV7-8 and TRBJ1-2; D uncertain. CDR1 and CDR2 from the germline V gene are SGHVS and FQNEAQ. This CDR3 region has 16 residues. Trimming took 1 base from V and 0 from J, leaving 12 bases between them. CDR3 sequence: CASSLVAGESNYGYTF. Written as DNA, the CDR3 is TGTGCCAGCAGCTTAGTAGCGGGAGAGTCTAACTATGGCTACACCTTC.

This clone has a handful of counts. V is TRBV6-5 and J is TRBJ2-7; a possible D gene is TRBD2 (6 bases). Germline values: CDR1 MNHEY, CDR2 SVGAGI. V lost 7 bases and J 0 bases, leaving 16 bases between the germline ends. The CDR3 totals 15 residues. The CDR3 loop reads CASTPPGVSSYEQYF. As DNA, the CDR3 is TGTGCCAGCACGCCTCCGGGGGTTAGCTCCTACGAGCAGTACTTC.

There are a few counts of this clone. This CDR3 reads CATSSFQGQGYNEQFF. The DNA for the CDR3 is TGTGCCACCAGCAGTTTCCAGGGACAGGGTTACAATGAGCAGTTCTTC. The rearrangement joins TRBV15 to TRBJ2-1; 9 nucleotides agree with TRBD1. CDR3 size: 16 residues. The V segment lost 3 bases and the J segment 4 bases; nucleotides outside the gene matches: 7. Germline CDR1 LNHNV, CDR2 YYDKDF (reference sequence).

The rearrangement uses TRBV5-1 and TRBJ2-3, with 9 bases matching TRBD1. Unmatched junction bases numbered 6, after V lost 4 bases and J lost 0 bases. This CDR3 is 16 amino acids long. In germline, CDR1 is SGHRS, CDR2 YFSETQ. CDR3 bases: TGCGCCAGCAGCCGGACGGGGACAGGGAGCACAGATACGCAGTATTTT. Protein sequence: CASSRTGTGSTDTQYF.

V is TRBV14 and J is TRBJ2-2; TRBD2 might be the D (5 bases). With 8 bases removed from V and 7 bases from J, the gap between germline ends came to 8 bases. Per the germline V gene, CDR1 is SGHDN and CDR2 is FVKESK. This CDR3 region has 11 residues. CDR3 loop: CASGSGGELFF. The CDR3 bases are TGTGCCAGCGGGAGCGGCGGGGAGCTGTTTTTT.

The chain uses TRBV4-3 and TRBJ1-2, with D unclear. V lost 0 bases, J lost 8 bases, and 13 bases lay in between. Germline CDR1 LGHNA, CDR2 YSLEER. The CDR3 is 14 residues long. Here the CDR3 reads CASSQDWAREGYTF. The CDR3 DNA reads as TGCGCCAGCAGCCAAGATTGGGCCAGAGAGGGCTACACCTTC.

This sequence joins TRBV20-1 and TRBJ2-3, with D perhaps matching TRBD1 (6 bases). Trimming shortened V by 6 bases and J by 7 bases, and 11 bases separated the two germline ends. In germline, CDR1 is DFQATT, CDR2 SNEGSKA (reference sequence). This CDR3 is 11 amino acids long. In DNA form, the CDR3 reads TGCAGTGCCCAAGACAGGTATACGCAGTATTTT. It encodes CSAQDRYTQYF.

The V call is TRBV6-6, the J call TRBJ2-7; TRBD2 aligns across 11 bases. CDR3 size: 15 residues. Per the germline V gene, CDR1 is MNHNY and CDR2 is SVGAGI (reference sequence). The V gene end was trimmed by 7 bases and the J gene end by 2 bases; junction bases not matched to a gene: 7. The CDR3 bases are TGTGCCAGCACAACTAGCGGGGGACGCCCCTACGAGCAGTACTTC. It specifies CASTTSGGRPYEQYF.

The genes are TRBV7-8 and TRBJ2-2; D not resolved. Per germline, CDR1 SGHVS and CDR2 FQNEAQ. The CDR3 length is 14 residues. V was cut by 5 bases and J by 4 bases, with 11 bases left in between. CDR3: CASSPGGRTGELFF. The CDR3 DNA sequence: TGTGCCAGCAGCCCCGGTGGTCGCACCGGGGAGCTGTTTTTT.

The chain carries TRBV11-1 and TRBJ1-1, with TRBD1 matching over 8 bases. Germline CDR1 is SGHAT and CDR2 is FQDESV (reference sequence). With 3 bases clipped from V and 4 bases from J, the junction kept 1 base outside the gene matches. The CDR3 is 13 residues long. The CDR3 DNA follows: TGTGCCAGCAGCTTGGACAGGGCCACTGAAGCTTTCTTT. It translates to CASSLDRATEAFF. Complete variable domain (other parts from reference TRBV11-1 and TRBJ1-1): EAEVAQSPRYKITEKSQAVAFWCDPISGHATLYWYRQILGQGPELLVQFQDESVVDDSQLPKDRFSAERLKGVDSTLKIQPAELGDSAMYLCASSLDRATEAFFGQGTRLTVV.

The chain combines TRBV10-2 with TRBJ2-2; no clear D gene. The CDR3 has 12 amino acids. Trimming left V 0 bases short and J 7 bases short, with 3 bases between. Germline loops: CDR1 WSHSY, CDR2 SAAADI. The CDR3 spells CASSESYGELFF. CDR3 DNA sequence: TGCGCCAGCAGTGAGTCGTACGGGGAGCTGTTTTTT.

The V call is TRBV19, the J call TRBJ1-3; the match to TRBD1 covers 8 bases. V trimming: 3 bases; J trimming: 4 bases; junction bases outside the gene matches: 2. The CDR3 loop spans 14 amino acids. Germline V CDR1 and CDR2: LNHDA, SQIVND (reference sequence). The CDR3 DNA is TGTGCCAGTAGTATGACAGGGGCGGGAAACACCATATATTTT. This encodes CASSMTGAGNTIYF.

This chain connects TRBV7-8 to TRBJ2-3; perhaps TRBD2 as D (6 bases). Germline loops: CDR1 SGHVS, CDR2 FQNEAQ. Trimming removed 6 bases from V and 4 bases from J, with 14 bases in between. This CDR3 has 14 amino acids. The CDR3 nucleotides read TGTGCCAGCAGGAGCCGGGAGACCTCAGATACGCAGTATTTT. Translation gives CASRSRETSDTQYF.

J is TRBJ2-5 and V is TRBV2, with a possible D match to TRBD1 (5 bases). Germline assignment: CDR1 SNHLY and CDR2 FYNNEI. The V gene lost 7 bases and the J gene lost 2 bases, with 11 bases spanning the gap. The CDR3 loop spans 13 amino acids. The DNA of the CDR3 is TGTGCCAGCAAAAGGGGAAGTCAAGAGACCCAGTACTTC. This translates into CASKRGSQETQYF.

This clone was recorded a few times. This chain links TRBV28 with TRBJ1-1, with D possibly matching TRBD1 (6 bases). Germline V CDR1 and CDR2: MDHEN, SYDVKM. The V end was cut by 8 bases, the J end by 1 base, with 11 bases between. The CDR3 is 13 residues long. The DNA of the CDR3 is TGTGCCAGCCCGGACAGTAGGAACACTGAAGCTTTCTTT. As protein: CASPDSRNTEAFF.

This clone came up a few times. This chain joins TRBV11-2 and TRBJ2-5; 11 bases map to TRBD2. This CDR3 has 17 amino acids. Per germline, CDR1 SGHAT and CDR2 FQNNGV. The ends lost 1 base at V and 5 bases at J; junction bases unmatched: 9. In nucleotides, the CDR3 is TGTGCCAGCAGCTTAGGGACTAGCGGGTACGTCCAGGAGACCCAGTACTTC. As protein: CASSLGTSGYVQETQYF. The variable domain in full, with the rest retrieved from reference TRBV11-2 and TRBJ2-5, is EAGVAQSPRYKIIEKRQSVAFWCNPISGHATLYWYQQILGQGPKLLIQFQNNGVVDDSQLPKDRFSAERLKGVDSTLKIQPAKLEDSAVYLCASSLGTSGYVQETQYFGPGTRLLVL.

V gene TRBV7-9 combines with J gene TRBJ1-1, with no clear D. Germline CDR1 reads SEHNR; CDR2 reads FQNEAQ (reference sequence). V was shortened by 2 bases and J by 3 bases, with 7 bases between the two germline ends. This CDR3 comprises 13 residues. CDR3 DNA sequence: TGTGCCAGCAGCTTATCTGTAGACACTGAAGCTTTCTTT. Translating it yields CASSLSVDTEAFF. Using reference TRBV7-9 and TRBJ1-1 for the parts outside the CDR3, the full variable domain is DTGVSQNPRHKITKRGQNVTFRCDPISEHNRLYWYRQTLGQGPEFLTYFQNEAQLEKSRLLSDRFSAERPKGSFSTLEIQRTEQGDSAMYLCASSLSVDTEAFFGQGTRLTVV.